The rows below give T cell receptor beta chains drawn from one sample of a study of neurological immune-mediated disorders. TCRdb ran MiXCR on the 5' RACE reads and lists one entry per CDR3 protein. The sample records approximately 84,000 distinct CDR3 sequences, roughly 4.3% being singletons. The specimen was PBMCs. Receptor source: an older woman with multiple sclerosis. Each CDR3 is given without its conserved first and last residue. The order of the fields is V gene, J gene, CDR3 protein.

V gene: TRBV15
J gene: TRBJ2-7
CDR3 protein: ATGTGGHEQY

V gene: TRBV7-9
J gene: TRBJ1-2
CDR3 protein: ASSLTRGRSGGYT

V gene: TRBV20-1
J gene: TRBJ1-1
CDR3 protein: RPLVQGTLNTEAF

V gene: TRBV5-6
J gene: TRBJ2-1
CDR3 protein: ASSLGGEGQF

V gene: TRBV27
J gene: TRBJ2-5
CDR3 protein: ASSQTRLAGRETQY

V gene: TRBV20-1
J gene: TRBJ1-1
CDR3 protein: SARDLGTEAF

V gene: TRBV29-1
J gene: TRBJ2-5
CDR3 protein: SVLSGDLQETQY

V gene: TRBV3-1
J gene: TRBJ2-1
CDR3 protein: ASTRESIYNEQF

V gene: TRBV6-5
J gene: TRBJ1-5
CDR3 protein: ASSSAGTGDQPQH

V gene: TRBV20-1
J gene: TRBJ2-7
CDR3 protein: SATQGALNNEQY

V gene: TRBV7-2
J gene: TRBJ2-5
CDR3 protein: ASSSFAGGPSETQY

V gene: TRBV6-6
J gene: TRBJ1-5
CDR3 protein: ASSRDLWNQPQH

V gene: TRBV3-1
J gene: TRBJ2-7
CDR3 protein: ASRNRGYEQY

V gene: TRBV7-9
J gene: TRBJ1-5
CDR3 protein: ASSVGSSQPQH

V gene: TRBV20-1
J gene: TRBJ1-4
CDR3 protein: SAGTGTRANEKLF

V gene: TRBV4-2
J gene: TRBJ2-3
CDR3 protein: ASSQTTVGTDTQY

V gene: TRBV14
J gene: TRBJ1-1
CDR3 protein: ASSEFMNTEAF

V gene: TRBV5-1
J gene: TRBJ2-2
CDR3 protein: ASSLAGSVTGELF

V gene: TRBV5-5
J gene: TRBJ2-5
CDR3 protein: ASSLIQDAKETQY

V gene: TRBV6-6
J gene: TRBJ2-2
CDR3 protein: ASSYGGTKASGELF

V gene: TRBV20-1
J gene: TRBJ1-2
CDR3 protein: SARKTGGVIDYGYT

V gene: TRBV10-2
J gene: TRBJ2-5
CDR3 protein: ASSEDQETQY

V gene: TRBV29-1
J gene: TRBJ2-1
CDR3 protein: SSRDNEQF

V gene: TRBV28
J gene: TRBJ1-1
CDR3 protein: ASSLGLHNTEAF

V gene: TRBV24-1
J gene: TRBJ2-1
CDR3 protein: ATSDLRQGISGGHNEQF

V gene: TRBV11-3
J gene: TRBJ2-1
CDR3 protein: ASSLDRVAGPSSYNEQF

V gene: TRBV12-5
J gene: TRBJ2-7
CDR3 protein: ASGLIPSGAYEQY

V gene: TRBV15
J gene: TRBJ2-3
CDR3 protein: ATSRTSPSTDTQY

V gene: TRBV5-1
J gene: TRBJ2-2
CDR3 protein: ASSLVPGTGELF

V gene: TRBV19
J gene: TRBJ2-2
CDR3 protein: ASCHAGTRTGELF

V gene: TRBV5-1
J gene: TRBJ2-5
CDR3 protein: ASSTTATGYQETQY